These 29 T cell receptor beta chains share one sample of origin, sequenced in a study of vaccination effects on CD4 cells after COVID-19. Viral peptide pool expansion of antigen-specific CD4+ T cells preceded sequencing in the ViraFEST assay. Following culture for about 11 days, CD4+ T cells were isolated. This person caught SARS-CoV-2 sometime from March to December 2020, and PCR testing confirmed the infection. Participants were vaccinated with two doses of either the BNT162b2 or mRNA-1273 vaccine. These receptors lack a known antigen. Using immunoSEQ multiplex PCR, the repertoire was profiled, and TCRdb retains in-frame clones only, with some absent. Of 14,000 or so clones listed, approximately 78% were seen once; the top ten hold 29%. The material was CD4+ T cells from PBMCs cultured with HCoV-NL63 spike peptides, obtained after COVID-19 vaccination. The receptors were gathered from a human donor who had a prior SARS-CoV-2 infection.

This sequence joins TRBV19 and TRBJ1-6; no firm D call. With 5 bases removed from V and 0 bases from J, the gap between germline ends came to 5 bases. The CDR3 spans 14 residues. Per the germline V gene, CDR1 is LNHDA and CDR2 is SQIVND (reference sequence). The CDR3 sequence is CASSFSSYNSPLHF. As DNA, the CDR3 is TGTGCCAGTAGTTTCAGCTCCTATAATTCACCCCTCCACTTT.

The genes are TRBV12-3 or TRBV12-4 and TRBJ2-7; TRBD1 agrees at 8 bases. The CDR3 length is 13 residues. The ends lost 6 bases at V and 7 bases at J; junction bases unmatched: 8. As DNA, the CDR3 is TGTGCCAGCAGCCGGGACAGGTTGGGGGAGCAGTACTTC. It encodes CASSRDRLGEQYF.

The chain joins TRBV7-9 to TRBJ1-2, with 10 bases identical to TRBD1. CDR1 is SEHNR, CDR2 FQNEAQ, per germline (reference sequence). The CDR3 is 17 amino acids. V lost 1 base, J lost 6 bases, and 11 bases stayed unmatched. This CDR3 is CASSLVVGDRGSHGYTF. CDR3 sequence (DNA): TGTGCCAGCAGCTTAGTCGTGGGGGACAGGGGCTCTCATGGCTACACCTTC.

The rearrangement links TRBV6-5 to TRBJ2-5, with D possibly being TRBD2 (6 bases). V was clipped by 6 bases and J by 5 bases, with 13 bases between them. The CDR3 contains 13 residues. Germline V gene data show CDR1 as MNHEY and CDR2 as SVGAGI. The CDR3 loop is CASSSSDPETQYF. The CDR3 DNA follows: TGTGCCAGCAGCTCTAGCGACCCGGAGACCCAGTACTTC.

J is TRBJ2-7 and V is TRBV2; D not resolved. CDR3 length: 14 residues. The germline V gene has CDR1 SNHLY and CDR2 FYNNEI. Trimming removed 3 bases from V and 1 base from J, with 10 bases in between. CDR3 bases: TGTGCCAGCAGTGACGGCCTACCGTCCTACGAGCAGTACTTC. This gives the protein CASSDGLPSYEQYF.

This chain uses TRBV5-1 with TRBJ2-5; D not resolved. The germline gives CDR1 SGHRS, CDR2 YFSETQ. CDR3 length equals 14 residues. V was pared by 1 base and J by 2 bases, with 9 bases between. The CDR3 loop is CASSLNSIQETQYF. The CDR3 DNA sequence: TGCGCCAGCAGCTTGAATTCTATACAAGAGACCCAGTACTTC.

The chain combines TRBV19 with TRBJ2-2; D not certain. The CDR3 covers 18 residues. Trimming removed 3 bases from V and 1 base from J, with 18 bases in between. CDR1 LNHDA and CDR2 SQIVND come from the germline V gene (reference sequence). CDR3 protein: CASSMIRGRDGNTGELFF. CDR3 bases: TGTGCCAGTAGTATGATAAGAGGCCGTGACGGGAACACCGGGGAGCTGTTTTTT.

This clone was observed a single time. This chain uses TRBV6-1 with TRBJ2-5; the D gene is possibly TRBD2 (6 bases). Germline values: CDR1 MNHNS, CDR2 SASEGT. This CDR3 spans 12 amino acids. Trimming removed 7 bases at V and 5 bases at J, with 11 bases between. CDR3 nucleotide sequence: TGTGCCAGCACCCCGGGAGCGGAGACCCAGTACTTC. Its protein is CASTPGAETQYF.

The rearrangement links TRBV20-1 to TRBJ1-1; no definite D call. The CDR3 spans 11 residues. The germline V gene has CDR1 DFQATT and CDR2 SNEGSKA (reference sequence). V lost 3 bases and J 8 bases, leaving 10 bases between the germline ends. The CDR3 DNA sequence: TGCAGTGCTAGTAATCTGAGAGAAGCTTTCTTT. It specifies CSASNLREAFF.

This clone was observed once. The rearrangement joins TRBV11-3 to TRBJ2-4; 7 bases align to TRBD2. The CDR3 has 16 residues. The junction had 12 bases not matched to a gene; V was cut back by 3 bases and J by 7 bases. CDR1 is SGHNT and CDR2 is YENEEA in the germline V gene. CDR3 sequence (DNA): TGTGCCAGCAGCTTCGGGGGGTCCCTCGAAATGAACATTCAGTACTTC. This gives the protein CASSFGGSLEMNIQYF.

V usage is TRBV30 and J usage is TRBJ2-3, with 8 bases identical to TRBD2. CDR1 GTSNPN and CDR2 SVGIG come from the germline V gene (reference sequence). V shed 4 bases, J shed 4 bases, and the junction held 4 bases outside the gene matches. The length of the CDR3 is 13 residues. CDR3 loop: CAWNGGGADTQYF. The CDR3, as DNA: TGTGCCTGGAACGGGGGGGGCGCAGATACGCAGTATTTT. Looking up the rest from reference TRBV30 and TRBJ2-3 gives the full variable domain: SQTIHQWPATLVQPVGSPLSLECTVEGTSNPNLYWYRQAAGRGLQLLFYSVGIGQISSEVPQNLSASRPQDRQFILSSKKLLLSDSGFYLCAWNGGGADTQYFGPGTRLTVL.

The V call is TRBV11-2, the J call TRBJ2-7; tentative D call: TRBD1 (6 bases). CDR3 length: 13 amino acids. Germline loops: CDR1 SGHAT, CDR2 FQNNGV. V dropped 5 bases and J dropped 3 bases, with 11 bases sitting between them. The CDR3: CASSPDRFYEQYF. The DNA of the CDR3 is TGTGCCAGCAGCCCGGACAGATTCTACGAGCAGTACTTC.

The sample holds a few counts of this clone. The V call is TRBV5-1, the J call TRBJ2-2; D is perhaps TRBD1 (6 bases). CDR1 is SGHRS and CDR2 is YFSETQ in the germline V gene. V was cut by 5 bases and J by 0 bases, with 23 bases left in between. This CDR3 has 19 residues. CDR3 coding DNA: TGCGCCAGCAGTAACAGGGTATCAGTCGGTCATTCGAACACCGGGGAGCTGTTTTTT. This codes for CASSNRVSVGHSNTGELFF.

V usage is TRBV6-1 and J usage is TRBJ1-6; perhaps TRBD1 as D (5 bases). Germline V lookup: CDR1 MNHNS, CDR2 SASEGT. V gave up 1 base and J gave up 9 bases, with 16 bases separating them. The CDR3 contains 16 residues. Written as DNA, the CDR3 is TGTGCCAGCAGTGAAGAGTGGCGGGGGGGTAGTTCACCCCTCCACTTT. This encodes CASSEEWRGGSSPLHF.

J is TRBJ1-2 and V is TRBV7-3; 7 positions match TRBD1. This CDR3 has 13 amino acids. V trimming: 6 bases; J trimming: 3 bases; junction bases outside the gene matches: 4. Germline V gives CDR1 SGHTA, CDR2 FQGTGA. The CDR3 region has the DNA TGTGCCAGCAGTTCTGGGACAGACTATGGCTACACCTTC. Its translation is CASSSGTDYGYTF.

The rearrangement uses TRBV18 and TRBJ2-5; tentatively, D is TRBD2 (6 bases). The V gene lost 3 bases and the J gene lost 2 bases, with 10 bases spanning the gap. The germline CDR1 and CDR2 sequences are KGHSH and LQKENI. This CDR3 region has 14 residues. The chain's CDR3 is CASSPFRGQETQYF. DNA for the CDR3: TGTGCCAGCTCACCCTTCCGGGGGCAAGAGACCCAGTACTTC.

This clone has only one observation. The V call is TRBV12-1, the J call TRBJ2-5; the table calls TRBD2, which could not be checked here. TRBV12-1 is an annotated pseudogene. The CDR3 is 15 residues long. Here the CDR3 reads CASSRKTSGQETQYF. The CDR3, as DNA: TGTGCCAGCAGCCGGAAGACTAGCGGACAAGAGACCCAGTACTTC.

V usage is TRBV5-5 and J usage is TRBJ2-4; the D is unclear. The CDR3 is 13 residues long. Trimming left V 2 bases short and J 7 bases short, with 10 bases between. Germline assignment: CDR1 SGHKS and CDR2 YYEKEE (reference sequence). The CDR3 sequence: CASSFNSGNIQYF. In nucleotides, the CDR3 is TGTGCCAGCAGCTTCAATTCCGGTAACATTCAGTACTTC.

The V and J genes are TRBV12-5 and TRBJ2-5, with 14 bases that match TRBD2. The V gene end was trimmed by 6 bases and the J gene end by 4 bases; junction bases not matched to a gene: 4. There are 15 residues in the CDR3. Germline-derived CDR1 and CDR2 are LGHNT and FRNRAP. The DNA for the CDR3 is TGTGCTAGTGGGGGGGGACTAGCGGGAGTAGAGACCCAGTACTTC. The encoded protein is CASGGGLAGVETQYF.

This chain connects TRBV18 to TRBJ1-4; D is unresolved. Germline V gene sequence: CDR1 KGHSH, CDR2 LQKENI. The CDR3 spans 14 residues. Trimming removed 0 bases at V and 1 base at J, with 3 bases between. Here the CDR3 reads CASSPPGTNEKLFF. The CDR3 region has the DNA TGTGCCAGCTCACCACCGGGAACTAATGAAAAACTGTTTTTT.

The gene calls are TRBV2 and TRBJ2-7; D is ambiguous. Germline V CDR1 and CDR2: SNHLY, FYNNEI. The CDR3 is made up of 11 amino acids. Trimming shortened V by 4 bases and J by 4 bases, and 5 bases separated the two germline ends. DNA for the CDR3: TGTGCCAGCAGTGGAGAATACGAGCAGTACTTC. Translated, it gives CASSGEYEQYF.

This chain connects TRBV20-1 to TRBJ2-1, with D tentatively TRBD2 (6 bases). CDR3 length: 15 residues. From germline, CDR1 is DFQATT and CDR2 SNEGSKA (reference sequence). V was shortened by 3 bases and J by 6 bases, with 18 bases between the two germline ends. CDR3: CSASVGGRGTNEQFF. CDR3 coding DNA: TGCAGTGCTAGTGTTGGGGGACGCGGGACCAATGAGCAGTTCTTC.

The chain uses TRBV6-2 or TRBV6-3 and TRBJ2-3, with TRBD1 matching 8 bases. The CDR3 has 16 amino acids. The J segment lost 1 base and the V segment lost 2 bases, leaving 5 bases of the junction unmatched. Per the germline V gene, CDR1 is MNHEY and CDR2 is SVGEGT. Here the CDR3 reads CASSYTGGFGTDTQYF. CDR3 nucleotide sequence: TGTGCCAGCAGTTACACAGGGGGGTTTGGCACAGATACGCAGTATTTT.

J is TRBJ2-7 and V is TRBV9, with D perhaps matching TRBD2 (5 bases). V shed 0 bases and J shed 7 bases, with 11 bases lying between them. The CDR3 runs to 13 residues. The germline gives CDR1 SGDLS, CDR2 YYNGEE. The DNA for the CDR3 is TGTGCCAGCAGCGTAGTTTCCGGCGGGGAGCAGTACTTC. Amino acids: CASSVVSGGEQYF.

In nucleotides, the CDR3 is TGTGCCAGCAGCCCGGACACTAGTCCAGATACGCAGTATTTT. Translation gives CASSPDTSPDTQYF. V is TRBV11-3 and J is TRBJ2-3; D may match TRBD1 or TRBD2 (5 bases each). The CDR3 is 14 residues long. From germline, CDR1 is SGHNT and CDR2 YENEEA. V was trimmed by 5 bases and J by 4 bases, leaving 13 bases between them. The variable domain in full, with the rest retrieved from reference TRBV11-3 and TRBJ2-3, is EAGVVQSPRYKIIEKKQPVAFWCNPISGHNTLYWYLQNLGQGPELLIRYENEEAVDDSQLPKDRFSAERLKGVDSTLKIQPAELGDSAVYLCASSPDTSPDTQYFGPGTRLTVL.

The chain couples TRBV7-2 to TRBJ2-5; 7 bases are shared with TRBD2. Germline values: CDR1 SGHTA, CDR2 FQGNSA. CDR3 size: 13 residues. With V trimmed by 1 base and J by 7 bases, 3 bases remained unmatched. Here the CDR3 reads CASSLDPSGTQYF. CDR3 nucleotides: TGTGCCAGCAGCTTAGACCCTAGCGGGACCCAGTACTTC. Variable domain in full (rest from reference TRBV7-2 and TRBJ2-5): GAGVSQSPSNKVTEKGKDVELRCDPISGHTALYWYRQSLGQGLEFLIYFQGNSAPDKSGLPSDRFSAERTGGSVSTLTIQRTQQEDSAVYLCASSLDPSGTQYFGPGTRLLVL.

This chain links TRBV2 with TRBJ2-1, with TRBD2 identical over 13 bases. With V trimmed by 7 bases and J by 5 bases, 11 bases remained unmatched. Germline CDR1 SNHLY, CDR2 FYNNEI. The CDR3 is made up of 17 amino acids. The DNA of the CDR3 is TGTGCCAGCACCCCGAGAGAACTAGCGGGAGGGAACAATGAGCAGTTCTTC. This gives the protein CASTPRELAGGNNEQFF.

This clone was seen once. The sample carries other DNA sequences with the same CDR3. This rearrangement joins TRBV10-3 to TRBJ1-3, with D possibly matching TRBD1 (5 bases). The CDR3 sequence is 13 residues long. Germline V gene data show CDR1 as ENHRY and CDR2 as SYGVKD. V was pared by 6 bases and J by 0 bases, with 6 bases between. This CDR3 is CAIRDSSGNTIYF. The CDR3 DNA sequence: TGTGCCATCAGAGACAGCTCTGGAAACACCATATATTTT.

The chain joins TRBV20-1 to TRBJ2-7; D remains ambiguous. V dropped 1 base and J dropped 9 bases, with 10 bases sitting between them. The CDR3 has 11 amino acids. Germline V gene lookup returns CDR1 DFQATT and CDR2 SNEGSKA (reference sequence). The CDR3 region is CSARGTGGQYF. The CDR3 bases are TGCAGTGCTAGAGGTACGGGTGGGCAGTACTTC.